Reported below is one T cell receptor beta chain. Autoimmune disease history or systemic immunosuppression was exclusionary. The data were obtained in a study of OX40 agonist ivuxolimab in advanced cancers. Overall study context: Administration of intravenous ivuxolimab to patients occurred every 2 weeks at 0.01 to 10 mg/kg.

Produced via immunoSEQ multiplex PCR; TCRdb's table is partial and in-frame only. This sample carries around 50,000 clones, around nine tenths of them seen once, and the ten largest clones take 7.8%. Germline V CDR1 and CDR2: SGHTS, YDEGEE. This CDR3 spans 15 amino acids. V lost 3 bases and J lost 4; bases outside the gene matches: 3. The sequences come from CD4+ or CD8+ T cells sorted from blood, collected in a trial of the OX40 agonist ivuxolimab. This rearrangement joins TRBV5-8 to TRBJ2-3; 12 positions match TRBD2. This sequence was found in an adult with an advanced solid tumor such as melanoma, head and neck, liver or kidney cancer. CDR3 sequence: CASSSLAGGSDTQYF. CDR3 nucleotide sequence: TGTGCCAGCAGCTCGCTAGCGGGAGGGTCAGATACGCAGTATTTT.